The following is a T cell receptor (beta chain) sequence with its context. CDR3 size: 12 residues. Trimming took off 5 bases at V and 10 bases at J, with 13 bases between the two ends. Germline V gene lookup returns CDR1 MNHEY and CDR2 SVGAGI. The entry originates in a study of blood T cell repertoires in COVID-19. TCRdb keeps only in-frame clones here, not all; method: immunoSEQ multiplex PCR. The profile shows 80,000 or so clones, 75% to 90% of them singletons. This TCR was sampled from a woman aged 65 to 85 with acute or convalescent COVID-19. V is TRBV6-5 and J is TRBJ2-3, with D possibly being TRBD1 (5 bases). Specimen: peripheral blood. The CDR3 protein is CASSQIGAAQYF. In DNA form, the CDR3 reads TGTGCCAGCAGTCAAATAGGGGCGGCGCAGTATTTT.